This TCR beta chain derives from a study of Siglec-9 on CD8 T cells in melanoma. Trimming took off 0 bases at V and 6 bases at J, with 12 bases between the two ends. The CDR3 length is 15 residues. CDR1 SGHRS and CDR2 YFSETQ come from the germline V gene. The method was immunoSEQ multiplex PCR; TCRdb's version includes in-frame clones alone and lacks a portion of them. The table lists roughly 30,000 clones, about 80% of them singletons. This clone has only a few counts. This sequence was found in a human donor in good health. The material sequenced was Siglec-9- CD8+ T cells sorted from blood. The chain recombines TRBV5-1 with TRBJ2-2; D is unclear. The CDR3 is CASSLGVRVPGELFF. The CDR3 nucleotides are TGCGCCAGCAGCTTGGGTGTCCGGGTCCCCGGGGAGCTGTTTTTT.